The source of this TCR beta chain is a study of cytomegalovirus exposure and HLA in healthy donors. Whole-study context: Drawn from HLA-typed donors, approximately 85 million unique TCRs were held in an early data release.

Researchers ran the PCR with 60 Vbeta and 13 Jbeta primers. Only in-frame clones appear in the TCRdb table, and some are missing; sequencing was by immunoSEQ multiplex PCR. Found here are about 130,000 clones, 70% to 85% of them singletons; the top ten hold 2.6%. Study-wide results and limits: Data from an earlier analysis indicated that most TCR beta V segments were productive either about 90% or about 30% of the time.

V lost 6 bases and J lost 3, with 20 bases in between. Germline V gives CDR1 LNHDA, CDR2 SQIVND (reference sequence). The CDR3 spans 16 residues. About this clone itself: The antigen is undetermined.

The source material was PBMCs. The receptor comes from a woman aged 55 to 70 in good health and CMV-seropositive. The chain combines TRBV19 with TRBJ1-1; D is possibly TRBD1 (5 bases). Here the CDR3 reads CASSPTLGVWDTEAFF. As DNA, the CDR3 is TGTGCCAGTAGCCCAACCTTAGGGGTGTGGGACACTGAAGCTTTCTTT.